The 9 T cell receptor beta chains below were found in one sample sequenced in a study of blood T cell repertoires in COVID-19. Assay used: immunoSEQ multiplex PCR; TCRdb lists only in-frame clones, some missing. The sample comprises 150,000 to 200,000 clones, 89% of which are singletons, and more than 0.75% rests with the top ten. The sequencing input was PBMCs or T cells enriched from blood (not recorded which). The source is a woman between 18 and 29 years old who had recovered from COVID-19.

The V call is TRBV27, the J call TRBJ1-2; D ambiguous. Between the trimmed V and J ends, which lost 5 bases and 8 bases, there was a span of 18 bases. The CDR3 has 14 residues. Per the germline V gene, CDR1 is MNHEY and CDR2 is SMNVEV (reference sequence). As DNA, the CDR3 is TGTGCCAGCAGTGTCGGACTGCGGGGTTGGGGCTACACCTTC. Protein product: CASSVGLRGWGYTF.

The rearrangement uses TRBV9 and TRBJ1-5; D uncertain. V lost 0 bases and J lost 8, with 12 bases in between. Germline V gene data show CDR1 as SGDLS and CDR2 as YYNGEE. The CDR3 is 14 residues long. The CDR3 is CASSVGTSGEPQHF. The DNA of the CDR3 is TGTGCCAGCAGCGTAGGGACGTCCGGGGAGCCCCAGCATTTT.

V usage is TRBV6-1 and J usage is TRBJ2-7, with a possible D match to TRBD1 (6 bases). Germline CDR1 and CDR2: MNHNS and SASEGT. V lost 1 base and J lost 0, with 10 bases in between. CDR3 size: 15 residues. DNA of the CDR3: TGTGCCAGCAGTGAAGAGACAGGCCGCTCCTACGAGCAGTACTTC. This codes for CASSEETGRSYEQYF.

DNA for the CDR3: TGTGCCAGCAGTGTCCCCAACCGCGGGACAGACGTTCTGAACACTGAAGCTTTCTTT. Its translation: CASSVPNRGTDVLNTEAFF. The chain carries TRBV28 and TRBJ1-1; 7 bases are shared with TRBD1. Trimming cost V 5 bases and J 0 bases; bases outside gene matches: 18. The CDR3 spans 19 residues. CDR1 and CDR2 from the germline V gene are MDHEN and SYDVKM.

The V call is TRBV10-3, the J call TRBJ2-1, with a tentative D call TRBD2 (5 bases). The germline gives CDR1 ENHRY, CDR2 SYGVKD. This CDR3 is 15 amino acids long. V shed 6 bases and J shed 0 bases, with 12 bases lying between them. CDR3 region: CAIRGEGASYNEQFF. The CDR3 bases are TGTGCCATCAGGGGCGAGGGAGCCTCCTACAATGAGCAGTTCTTC.

The CDR3 DNA is TGCGCCAGCAGCCAAGATACTGGGCTGTTCACCGGGGAGCTGTTTTTT. Translating gives CASSQDTGLFTGELFF. The rearrangement uses TRBV4-1 and TRBJ2-2, with no clear D. Looked up from germline, CDR1 is MGHRA and CDR2 is YSYEKL. This CDR3 contains 16 residues. V was clipped by 0 bases and J by 4 bases, with 12 bases between them.

The chain has TRBV5-1 and TRBJ2-3, with D possibly TRBD2 on 6 matching bases. Deletions cut 1 base from V and 4 bases from J, with 10 bases between. Germline CDR1 is SGHRS and CDR2 is YFSETQ. This CDR3 is 14 amino acids long. CDR3 bases: TGCGCCAGCAGCTTGCGGGAGTTTGCAGATACGCAGTATTTT. This gives the protein CASSLREFADTQYF.

The V gene is TRBV21-1, the J gene TRBJ1-6. TRBV21-1 is listed as a pseudogene. The CDR3 loop spans 16 amino acids. The CDR3, as DNA: TGTGCCAGCAGCAAAGAAAAGGCAGACTTTTGTTCACCCCTCCACTTT. Translating it yields CASSKEKADFCSPLHF.

Only a few counts were recorded for this clone. J is TRBJ1-5 and V is TRBV10-2, with D perhaps TRBD1 (6 bases). The CDR3 has 13 amino acids. Germline CDR1 WSHSY, CDR2 SAAADI. Trimming cost V 4 bases and J 4 bases, with 8 bases left between them. CDR3 in DNA: TGCGCCAGCAGTGTCCAGGGGAATCAGCCCCAGCATTTT. Its protein product is CASSVQGNQPQHF.